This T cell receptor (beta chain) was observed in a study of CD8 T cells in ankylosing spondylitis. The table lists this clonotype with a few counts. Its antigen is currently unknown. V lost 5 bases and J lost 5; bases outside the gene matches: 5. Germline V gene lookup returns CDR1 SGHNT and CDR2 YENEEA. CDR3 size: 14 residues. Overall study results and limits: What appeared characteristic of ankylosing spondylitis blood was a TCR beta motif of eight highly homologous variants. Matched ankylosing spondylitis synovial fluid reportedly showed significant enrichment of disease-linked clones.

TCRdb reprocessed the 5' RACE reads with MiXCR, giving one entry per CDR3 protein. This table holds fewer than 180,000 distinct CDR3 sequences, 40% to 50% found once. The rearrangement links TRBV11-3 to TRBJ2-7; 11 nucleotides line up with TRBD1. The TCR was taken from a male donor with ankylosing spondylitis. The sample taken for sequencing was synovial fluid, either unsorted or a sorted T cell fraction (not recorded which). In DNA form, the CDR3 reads TGTGCCAGCAGCCCCTGGACAGGGGGCGACGAGCAGTACTTC. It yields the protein CASSPWTGGDEQYF.